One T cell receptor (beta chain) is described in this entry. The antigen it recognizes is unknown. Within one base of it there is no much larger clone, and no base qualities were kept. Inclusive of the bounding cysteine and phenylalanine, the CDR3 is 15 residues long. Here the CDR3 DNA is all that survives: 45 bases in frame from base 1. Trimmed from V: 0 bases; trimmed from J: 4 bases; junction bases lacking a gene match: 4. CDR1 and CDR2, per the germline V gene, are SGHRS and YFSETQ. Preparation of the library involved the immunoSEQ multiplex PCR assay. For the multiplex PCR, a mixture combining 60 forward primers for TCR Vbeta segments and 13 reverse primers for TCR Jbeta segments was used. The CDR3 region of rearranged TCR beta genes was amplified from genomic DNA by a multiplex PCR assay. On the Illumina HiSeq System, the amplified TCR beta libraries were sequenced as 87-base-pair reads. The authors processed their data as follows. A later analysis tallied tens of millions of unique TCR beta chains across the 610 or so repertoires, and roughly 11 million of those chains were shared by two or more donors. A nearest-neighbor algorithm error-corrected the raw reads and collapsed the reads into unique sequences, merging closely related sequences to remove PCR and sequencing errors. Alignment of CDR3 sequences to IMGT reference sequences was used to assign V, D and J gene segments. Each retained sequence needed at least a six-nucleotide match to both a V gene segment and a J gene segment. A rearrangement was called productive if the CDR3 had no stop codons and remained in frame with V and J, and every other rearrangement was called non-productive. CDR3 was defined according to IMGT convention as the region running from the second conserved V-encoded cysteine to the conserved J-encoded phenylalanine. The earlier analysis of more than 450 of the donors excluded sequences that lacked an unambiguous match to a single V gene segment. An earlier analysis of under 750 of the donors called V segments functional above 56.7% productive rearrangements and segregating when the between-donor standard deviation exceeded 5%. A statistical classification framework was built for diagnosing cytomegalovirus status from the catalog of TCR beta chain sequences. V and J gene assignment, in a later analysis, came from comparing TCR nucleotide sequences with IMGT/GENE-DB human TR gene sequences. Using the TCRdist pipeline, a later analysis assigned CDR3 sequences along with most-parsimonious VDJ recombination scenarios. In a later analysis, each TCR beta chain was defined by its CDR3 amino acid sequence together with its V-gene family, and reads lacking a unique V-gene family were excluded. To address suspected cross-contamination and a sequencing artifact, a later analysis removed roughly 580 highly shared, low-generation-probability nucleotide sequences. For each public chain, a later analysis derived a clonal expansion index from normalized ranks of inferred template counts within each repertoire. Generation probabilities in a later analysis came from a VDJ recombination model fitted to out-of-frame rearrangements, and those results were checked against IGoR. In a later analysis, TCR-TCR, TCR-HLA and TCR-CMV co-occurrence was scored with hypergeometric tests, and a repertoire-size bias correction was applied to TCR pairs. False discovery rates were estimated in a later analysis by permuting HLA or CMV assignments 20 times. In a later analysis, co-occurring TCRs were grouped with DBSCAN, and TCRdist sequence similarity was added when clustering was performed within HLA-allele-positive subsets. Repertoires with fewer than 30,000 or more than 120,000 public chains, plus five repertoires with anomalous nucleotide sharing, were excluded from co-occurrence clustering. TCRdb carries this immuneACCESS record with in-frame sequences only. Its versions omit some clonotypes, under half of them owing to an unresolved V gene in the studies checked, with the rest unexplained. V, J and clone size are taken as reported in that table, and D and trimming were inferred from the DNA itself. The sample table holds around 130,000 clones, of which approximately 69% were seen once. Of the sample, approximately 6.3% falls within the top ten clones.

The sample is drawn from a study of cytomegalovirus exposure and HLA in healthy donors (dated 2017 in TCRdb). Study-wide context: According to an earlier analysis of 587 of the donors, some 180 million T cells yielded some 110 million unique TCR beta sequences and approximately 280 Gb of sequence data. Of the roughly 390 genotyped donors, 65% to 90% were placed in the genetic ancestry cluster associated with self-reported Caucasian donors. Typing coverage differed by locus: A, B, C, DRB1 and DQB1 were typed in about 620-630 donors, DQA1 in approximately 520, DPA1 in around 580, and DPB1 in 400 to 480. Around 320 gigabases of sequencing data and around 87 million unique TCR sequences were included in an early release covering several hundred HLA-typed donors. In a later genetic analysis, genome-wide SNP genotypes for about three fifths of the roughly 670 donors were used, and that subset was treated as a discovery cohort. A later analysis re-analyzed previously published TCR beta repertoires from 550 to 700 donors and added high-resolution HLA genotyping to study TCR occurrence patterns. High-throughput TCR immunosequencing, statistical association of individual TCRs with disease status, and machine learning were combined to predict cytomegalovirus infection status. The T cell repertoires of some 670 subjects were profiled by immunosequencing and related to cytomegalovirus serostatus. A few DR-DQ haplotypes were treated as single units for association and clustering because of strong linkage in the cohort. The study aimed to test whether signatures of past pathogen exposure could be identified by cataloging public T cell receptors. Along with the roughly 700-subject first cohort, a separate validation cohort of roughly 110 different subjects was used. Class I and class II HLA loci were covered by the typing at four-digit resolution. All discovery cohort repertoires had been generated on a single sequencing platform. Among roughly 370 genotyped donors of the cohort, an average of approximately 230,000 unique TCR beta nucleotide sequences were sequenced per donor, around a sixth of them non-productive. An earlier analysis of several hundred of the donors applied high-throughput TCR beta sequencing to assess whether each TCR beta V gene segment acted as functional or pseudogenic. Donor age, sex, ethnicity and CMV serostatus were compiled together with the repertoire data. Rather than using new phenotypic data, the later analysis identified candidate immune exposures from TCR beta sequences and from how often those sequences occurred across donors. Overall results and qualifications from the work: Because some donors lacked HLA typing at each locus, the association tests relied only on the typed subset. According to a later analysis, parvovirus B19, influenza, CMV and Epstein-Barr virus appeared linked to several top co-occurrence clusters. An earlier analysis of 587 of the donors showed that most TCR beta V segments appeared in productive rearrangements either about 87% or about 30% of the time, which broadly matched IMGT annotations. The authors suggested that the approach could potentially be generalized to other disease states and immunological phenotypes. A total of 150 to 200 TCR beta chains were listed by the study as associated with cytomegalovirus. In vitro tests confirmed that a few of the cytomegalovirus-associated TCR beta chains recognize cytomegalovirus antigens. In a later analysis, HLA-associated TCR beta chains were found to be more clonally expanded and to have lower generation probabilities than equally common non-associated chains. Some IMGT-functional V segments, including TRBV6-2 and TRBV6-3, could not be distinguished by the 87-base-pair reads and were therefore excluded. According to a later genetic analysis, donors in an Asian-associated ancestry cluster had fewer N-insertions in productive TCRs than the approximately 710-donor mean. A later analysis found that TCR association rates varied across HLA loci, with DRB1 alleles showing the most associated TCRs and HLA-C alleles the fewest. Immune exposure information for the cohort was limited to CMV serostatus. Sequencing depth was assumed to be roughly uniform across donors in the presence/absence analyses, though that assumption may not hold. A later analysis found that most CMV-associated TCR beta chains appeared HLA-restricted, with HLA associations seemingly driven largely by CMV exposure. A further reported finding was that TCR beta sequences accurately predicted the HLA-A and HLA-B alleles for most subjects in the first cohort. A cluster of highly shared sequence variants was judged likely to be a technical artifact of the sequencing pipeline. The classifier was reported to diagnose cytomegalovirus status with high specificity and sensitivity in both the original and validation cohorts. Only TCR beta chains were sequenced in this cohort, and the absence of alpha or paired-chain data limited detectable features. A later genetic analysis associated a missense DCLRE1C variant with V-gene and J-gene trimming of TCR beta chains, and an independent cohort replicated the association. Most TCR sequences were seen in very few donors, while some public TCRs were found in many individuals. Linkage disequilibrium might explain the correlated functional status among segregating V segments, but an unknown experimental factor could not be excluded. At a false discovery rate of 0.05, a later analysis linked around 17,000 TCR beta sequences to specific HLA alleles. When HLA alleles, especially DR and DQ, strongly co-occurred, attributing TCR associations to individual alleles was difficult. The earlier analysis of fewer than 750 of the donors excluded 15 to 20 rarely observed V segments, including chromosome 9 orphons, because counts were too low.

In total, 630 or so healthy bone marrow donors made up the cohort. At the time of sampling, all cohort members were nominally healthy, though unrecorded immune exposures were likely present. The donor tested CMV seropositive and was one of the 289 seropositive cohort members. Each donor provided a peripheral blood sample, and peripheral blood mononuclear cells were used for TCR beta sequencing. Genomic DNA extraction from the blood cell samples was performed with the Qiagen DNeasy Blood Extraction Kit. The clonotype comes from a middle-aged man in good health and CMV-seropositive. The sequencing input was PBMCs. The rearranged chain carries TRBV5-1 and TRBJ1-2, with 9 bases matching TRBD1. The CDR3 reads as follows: CASSLEGQGVYGYTF. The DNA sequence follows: TGCGCCAGCAGCTTGGAGGGACAGGGTGTCTATGGCTACACCTTC.